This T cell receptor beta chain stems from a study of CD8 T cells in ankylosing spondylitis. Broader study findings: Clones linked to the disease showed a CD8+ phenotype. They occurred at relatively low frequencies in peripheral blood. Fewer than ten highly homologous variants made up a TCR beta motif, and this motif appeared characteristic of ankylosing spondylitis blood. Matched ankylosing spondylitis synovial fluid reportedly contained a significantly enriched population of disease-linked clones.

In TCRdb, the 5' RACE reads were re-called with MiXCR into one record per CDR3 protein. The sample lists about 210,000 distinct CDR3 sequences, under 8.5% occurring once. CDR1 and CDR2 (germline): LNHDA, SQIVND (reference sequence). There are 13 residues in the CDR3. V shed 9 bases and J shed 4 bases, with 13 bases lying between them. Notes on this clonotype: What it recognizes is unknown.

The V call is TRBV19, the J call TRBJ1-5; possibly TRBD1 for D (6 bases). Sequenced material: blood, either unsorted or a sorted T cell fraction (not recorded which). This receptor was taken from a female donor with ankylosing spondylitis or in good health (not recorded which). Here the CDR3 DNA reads TGTGCCAGCACGGGACACCTGAATCAGCCCCAGCATTTT. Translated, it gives CASTGHLNQPQHF.